Described below is a single T cell receptor beta chain sequence and its context. The patients chosen for sequencing had shown expansion of CD8+CD57+ cells (detected by flow cytometry). No patient had been given any therapy when blood was sampled. This CDR3 is built from 14 residues. With V trimmed by 8 bases and J by 3 bases, 9 bases remained unmatched. The V gene's germline CDR1 is ENHRY and CDR2 SYGVKD. This record belongs to a study of CD8+CD57+ T cells in acquired aplastic anemia. Study-level information: DNA from sorted CD4+ and CD8+ cells averaged 3.2 ug.

Genomic DNA, serving as template, underwent TCR beta VDJ and CDR3 profiling. MiXCR, run by TCRdb on the reads, gives a single entry per CDR3 protein. The table has about 220,000 distinct CDR3 sequences, around 46% seen once; the top ten hold 6.5% to 10%. The source is a human donor with aplastic anemia. The source material was sorted CD4+, CD8+, or CD8+CD57+ T cells (not recorded which) from PBMCs. J is TRBJ2-7 and V is TRBV10-3; 8 positions match TRBD1. For the CDR3, the DNA is TGTGCCATCGCAGGGGGCGGGCCGAGCTACGAGCAGTACTTC. It specifies CAIAGGGPSYEQYF.